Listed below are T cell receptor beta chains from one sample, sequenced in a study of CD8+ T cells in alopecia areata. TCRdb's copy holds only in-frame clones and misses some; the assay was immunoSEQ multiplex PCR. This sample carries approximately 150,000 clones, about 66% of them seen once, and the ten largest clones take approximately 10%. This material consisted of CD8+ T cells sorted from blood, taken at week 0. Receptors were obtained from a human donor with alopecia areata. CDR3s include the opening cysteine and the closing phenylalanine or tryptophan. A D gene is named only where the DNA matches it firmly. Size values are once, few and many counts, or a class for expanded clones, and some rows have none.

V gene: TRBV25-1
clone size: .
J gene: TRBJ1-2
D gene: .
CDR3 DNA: TGTGCCAGCAGTGAATTGGACGAAAACTATGGCTACACCTTC
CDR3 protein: CASSELDENYGYTF

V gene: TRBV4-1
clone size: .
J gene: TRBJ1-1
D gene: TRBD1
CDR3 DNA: TGCGCCAGCAGCCAAGCCCCGGACAGGGAGGGGGGCACTGAAGCTTTCTTT
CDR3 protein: CASSQAPDREGGTEAFF

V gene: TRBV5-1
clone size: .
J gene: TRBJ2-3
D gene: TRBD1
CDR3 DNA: TGCGCCAGCAGCTTGGGCCCGCCGACAGGGATAACTAGCACAGATACGCAGTATTTT
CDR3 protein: CASSLGPPTGITSTDTQYF

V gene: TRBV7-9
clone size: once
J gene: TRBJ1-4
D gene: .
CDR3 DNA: TGTGCCAGCAGCCCGCCGGAGGAATTAAATGAAAAACTGTTTTTT
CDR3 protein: CASSPPEELNEKLFF

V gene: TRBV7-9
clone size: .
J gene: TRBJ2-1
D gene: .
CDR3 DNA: TGTGCCAGCAGCCCGATCTCCTACAATGAGCAGTTCTTC
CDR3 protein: CASSPISYNEQFF

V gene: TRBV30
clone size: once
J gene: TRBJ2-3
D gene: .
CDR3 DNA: TGTGCCTGGAGTCCGACAGTAGCCAGCACAGATACGCAGTATTTT
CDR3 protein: CAWSPTVASTDTQYF

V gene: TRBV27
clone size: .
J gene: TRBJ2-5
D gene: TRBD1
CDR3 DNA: TGTGCCAGCAGAGCCGGGACAGGGTTAATGTTAGAGACCCAGTACTTC
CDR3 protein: CASRAGTGLMLETQYF

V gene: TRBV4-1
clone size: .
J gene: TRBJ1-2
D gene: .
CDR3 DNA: TGCGCCAGCAGCCAAGCAGGCGGGCCCTATGGCTACACCTTC
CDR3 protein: CASSQAGGPYGYTF

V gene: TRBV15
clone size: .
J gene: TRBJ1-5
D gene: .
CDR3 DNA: TGTGCCACAACCAGGGAACTCAATCAGCCCCAGCATTTT
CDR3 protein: CATTRELNQPQHF

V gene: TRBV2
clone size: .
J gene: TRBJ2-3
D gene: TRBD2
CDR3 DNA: TGTGCCAGCCTGAATGGACTAGTTCGTACAGATACGCAGTATTTT
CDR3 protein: CASLNGLVRTDTQYF

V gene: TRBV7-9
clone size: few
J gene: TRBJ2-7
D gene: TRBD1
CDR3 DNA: TGTGCCAGCAGCTCAGCAGGGGGCAGGGAGCAGTACTTC
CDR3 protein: CASSSAGGREQYF

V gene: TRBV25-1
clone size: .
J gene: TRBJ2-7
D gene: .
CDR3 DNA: TGTGCCAGCAGTGAGGGCAGGAGCTACGAGCAGTACTTC
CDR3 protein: CASSEGRSYEQYF

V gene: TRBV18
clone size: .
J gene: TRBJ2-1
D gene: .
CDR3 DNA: TGTGCCAGCTCACCACCTGAAGGGAACTCCTACAATGAGCAGTTCTTC
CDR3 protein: CASSPPEGNSYNEQFF

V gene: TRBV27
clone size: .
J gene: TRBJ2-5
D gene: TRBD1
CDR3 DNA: TGTGCCAGCAGTCCAGGGACAGGGAGGGGAGAGACCCAGTACTTC
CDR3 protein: CASSPGTGRGETQYF

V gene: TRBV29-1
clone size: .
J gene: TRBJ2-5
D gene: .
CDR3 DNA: TGCAGCGTTCCCCCCATCTCCACGTCTGTGGAGACCCAGTACTTC
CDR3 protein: CSVPPISTSVETQYF

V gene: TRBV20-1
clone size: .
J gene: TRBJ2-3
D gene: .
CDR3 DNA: TGCAGTGCTAGAGATTCCACGCAGTATTTT
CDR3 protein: CSARDSTQYF

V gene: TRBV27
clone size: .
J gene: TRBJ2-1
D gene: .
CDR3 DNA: TGTGCCAGCAGTTTTGGGGGATACAATGAGCAGTTCTTC
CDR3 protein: CASSFGGYNEQFF

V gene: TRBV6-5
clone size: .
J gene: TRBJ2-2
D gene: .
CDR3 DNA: TGTGCCAGCAGCACCCCGAACACCGGGGAGCTGTTTTTT
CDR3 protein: CASSTPNTGELFF

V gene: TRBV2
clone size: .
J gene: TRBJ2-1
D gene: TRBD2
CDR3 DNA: TGTGCCAGCAGGATGACTAGCGGGGGGGCCATAAGGGCTGAGCAGTTCTTC
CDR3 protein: CASRMTSGGAIRAEQFF

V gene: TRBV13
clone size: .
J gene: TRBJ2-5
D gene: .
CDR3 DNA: TGTGCCAGCAGCTTAGGGACAGAGGGCACCCAAGAGACCCAGTACTTC
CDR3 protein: CASSLGTEGTQETQYF

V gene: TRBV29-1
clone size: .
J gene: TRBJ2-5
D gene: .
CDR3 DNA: TGCAGCCTGATAGACGCGGCCCAGTACTTC
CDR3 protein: CSLIDAAQYF

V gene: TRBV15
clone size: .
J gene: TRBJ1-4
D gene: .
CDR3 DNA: TGTGCCACCAGCGACCCGGGGACAAAGGAAAAACTGTTTTTT
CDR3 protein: CATSDPGTKEKLFF

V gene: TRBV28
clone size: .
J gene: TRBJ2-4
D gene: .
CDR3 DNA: TGTGCCAGCAGGCCAGCCTGGATCGCCAAAAACATTCAGTACTTC
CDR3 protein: CASRPAWIAKNIQYF

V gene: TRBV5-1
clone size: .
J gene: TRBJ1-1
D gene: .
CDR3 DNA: TGCGCCAGCAGTCTAGGACAGCCGAACACTGAAGCTTTCTTT
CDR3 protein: CASSLGQPNTEAFF

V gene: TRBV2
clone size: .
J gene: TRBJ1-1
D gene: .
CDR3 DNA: TGTGCCACTGAGACAGGGAACACTGAAGCTTTCTTT
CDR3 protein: CATETGNTEAFF

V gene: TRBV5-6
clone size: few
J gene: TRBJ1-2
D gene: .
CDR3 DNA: TGTGCCAGCAGCTTGGATTCCCTAGGGGGCTACACCTTC
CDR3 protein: CASSLDSLGGYTF

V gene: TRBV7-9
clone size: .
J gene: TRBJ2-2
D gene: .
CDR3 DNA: TGTGCCAGCAGCACGGACGGAGGTTTTGAGCTGTTTTTT
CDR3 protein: CASSTDGGFELFF

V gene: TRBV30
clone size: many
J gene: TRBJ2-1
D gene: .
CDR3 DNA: TGTGCCTGGAGTGTGGTACAGGGTATAGGGAGTGAGCAGTTCTTC
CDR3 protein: CAWSVVQGIGSEQFF

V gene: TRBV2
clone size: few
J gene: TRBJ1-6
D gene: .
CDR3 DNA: TGTGCCAGCAGCGCCAACCTAAGACCGACCCTAAATTCACCCCTCCACTTT
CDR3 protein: CASSANLRPTLNSPLHF